Presented here are 7 T cell receptor beta chains from one specimen sequenced in a study of blood T cells in healthy people across ages. Next came a second PCR, run for roughly 6 to 11 cycles, which used a sample-barcoded 5' primer along with a J-beta primer mix. TCRdb called the 5' RACE reads again in MiXCR, with one record for every CDR3 protein. Here the sample spans about 640,000 distinct CDR3 sequences, approximately 50% being singletons. Sequenced input: blood. The receptor set was obtained from a man aged 60 to 69 in good health.

The chain combines TRBV7-2 with TRBJ2-5; 9 bases are shared with TRBD2. The V and J ends lost 0 bases and 3 bases, in that order; junction bases with no gene match: 11. The CDR3 loop spans 18 amino acids. The germline gives CDR1 SGHTA, CDR2 FQGNSA. DNA for the CDR3: TGTGCCAGCAGCTTAGCGCAAGGTGCGGGGGGGCCGGAAGAGACCCAGTACTTC. It encodes CASSLAQGAGGPEETQYF.

The V call is TRBV10-3, the J call TRBJ1-2; 9 bases agree with TRBD1. V shed 8 bases, J shed 5 bases, and the junction held 12 bases outside the gene matches. In germline, CDR1 is ENHRY, CDR2 SYGVKD. The CDR3 spans 15 residues. This CDR3 reads CAISKQGARRYGYTF. The CDR3 coding sequence is TGTGCCATCTCAAAACAGGGGGCGCGAAGGTATGGCTACACCTTC.

J is TRBJ2-7 and V is TRBV20-1; a possible D gene is TRBD2 (6 bases). Gene TRBJ2-5 matches the end of the DNA better, so the J call may be wrong. CDR1 is DFQATT, CDR2 SNEGSKA, per germline (reference sequence). The CDR3 is 16 residues long. CDR3 region: CSATLAGGMRVETQYF. Here the CDR3 DNA reads TGCAGTGCCACCCTCGCCGGGGGTATGCGTGTGGAGACCCAGTACTTC.

This CDR3 reads CASSPGTGKSYEQYF. CDR3 in DNA: TGTGCCAGCAGCCCAGGGACAGGGAAGTCCTACGAGCAGTACTTC. The chain has TRBV9 and TRBJ2-7; 9 bases agree with TRBD1. Germline CDR1 is SGDLS and CDR2 is YYNGEE. J gave up 1 base and V 4 bases, and 6 bases lay outside the gene matches. This CDR3 region has 15 residues.

The rearrangement uses TRBV10-3 and TRBJ2-1, with 13 bases fitting TRBD2. The CDR3 covers 15 residues. The germline CDR1 and CDR2 sequences are ENHRY and SYGVKD. J was trimmed by 6 bases and V by 6 bases; bases with no gene match: 5. The CDR3 DNA sequence: TGTGCCATCAGGGAGCGACTAGCGGGGGGCAATGAGCAGTTCTTC. Amino acids: CAIRERLAGGNEQFF.

This clonotype was picked up one time. The genes are TRBV6-5 and TRBJ2-1; 10 nucleotides align to TRBD1. The CDR3 extends over 15 amino acids. Germline V gene sequence: CDR1 MNHEY, CDR2 SVGAGI. Unmatched junction bases numbered 6, after V lost 2 bases and J lost 8 bases. CDR3 sequence: CASSYRGTGDDEQFF. CDR3 nucleotide sequence: TGTGCCAGCAGTTACCGAGGGACAGGGGACGATGAGCAGTTCTTC.

The sample holds one count of this clonotype. The genes are TRBV18 and TRBJ1-2; D remains unclear. With 0 bases removed from V and 2 bases from J, the gap between germline ends came to 7 bases. Germline CDR1 and CDR2: KGHSH and LQKENI. The CDR3 runs 14 residues. CDR3 amino acids: CASSPPEKNYGYTF. The CDR3 DNA reads as TGTGCCAGCTCACCACCGGAGAAAAACTATGGCTACACCTTC.